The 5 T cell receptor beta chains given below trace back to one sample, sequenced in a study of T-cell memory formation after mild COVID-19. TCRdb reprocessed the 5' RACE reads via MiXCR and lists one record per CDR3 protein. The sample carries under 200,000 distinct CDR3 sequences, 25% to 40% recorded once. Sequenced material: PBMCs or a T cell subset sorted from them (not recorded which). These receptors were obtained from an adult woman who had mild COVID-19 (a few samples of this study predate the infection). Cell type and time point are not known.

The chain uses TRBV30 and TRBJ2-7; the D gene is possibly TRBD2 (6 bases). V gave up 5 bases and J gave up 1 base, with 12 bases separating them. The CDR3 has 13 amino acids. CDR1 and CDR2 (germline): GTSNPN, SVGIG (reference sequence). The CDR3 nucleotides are TGTGCCTGGCAGACGGGGGAATCCTACGAGCAGTACTTC. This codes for CAWQTGESYEQYF.

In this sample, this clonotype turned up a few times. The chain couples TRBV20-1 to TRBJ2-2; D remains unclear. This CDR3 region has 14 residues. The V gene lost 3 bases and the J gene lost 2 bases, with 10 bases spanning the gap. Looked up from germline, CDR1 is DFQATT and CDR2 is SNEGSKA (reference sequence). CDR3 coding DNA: TGCAGTGCTAGGGGGAAGGGCAACACCGGGGAGCTGTTTTTT. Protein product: CSARGKGNTGELFF.

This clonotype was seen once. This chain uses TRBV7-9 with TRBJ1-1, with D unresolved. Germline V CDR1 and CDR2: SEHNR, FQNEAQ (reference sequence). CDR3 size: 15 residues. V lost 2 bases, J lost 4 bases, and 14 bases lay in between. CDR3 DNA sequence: TGTGCCAGCAGCTTATCGGGTTTCGGCTTCACTGAAGCTTTCTTT. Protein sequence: CASSLSGFGFTEAFF.

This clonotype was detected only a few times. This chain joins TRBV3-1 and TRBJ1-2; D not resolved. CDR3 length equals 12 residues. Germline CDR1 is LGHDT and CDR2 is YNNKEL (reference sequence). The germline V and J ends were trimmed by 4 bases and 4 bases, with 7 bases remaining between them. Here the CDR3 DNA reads TGTGCCAGCAGCCCCGGGATCTATGGCTACACCTTC. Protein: CASSPGIYGYTF.

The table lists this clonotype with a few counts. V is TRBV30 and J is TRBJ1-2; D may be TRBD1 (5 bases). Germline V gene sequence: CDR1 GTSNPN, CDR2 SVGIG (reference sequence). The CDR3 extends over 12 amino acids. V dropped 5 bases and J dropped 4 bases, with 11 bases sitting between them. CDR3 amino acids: CAWPHQGYGYTF. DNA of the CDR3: TGTGCCTGGCCTCACCAGGGCTATGGCTACACCTTC. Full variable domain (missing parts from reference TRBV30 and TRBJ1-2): SQTIHQWPATLVQPVGSPLSLECTVEGTSNPNLYWYRQAAGRGLQLLFYSVGIGQISSEVPQNLSASRPQDRQFILSSKKLLLSDSGFYLCAWPHQGYGYTFGSGTRLTVV.